This T cell receptor beta chain appears in the sequencing data of a study of T cell responses to AZD1222 COVID-19 vaccine. Findings of the study overall: Nearly half of unique spike-specific TCRs reportedly avoided B.1.351 and B.1.1.7 mutated regions. Spike was spanned by vaccine-associated CD4 TCRs, with dominance at 160-218 and 743-854.

This CDR3 is 16 amino acids long. V gave up 10 bases and J gave up 0 bases, with 16 bases separating them. Germline V CDR1 and CDR2: SNHLY, FYNNEI. TCRdb's copy holds only in-frame clones and misses some; the assay was immunoSEQ multiplex PCR. The table lists about 190,000 clones, approximately 90% of them singletons, with over 0.85% in the top ten. Remarks on this clone: Its antigen remains unknown.

This sample comprised peripheral blood, obtained on day 0 of AZD1222 vaccination. V and J are TRBV2 and TRBJ1-6; D gene ambiguous. The clonotype originates from an adult in good health. DNA of the CDR3: TGTGCCACACAAGACGGTGATCTCTCCTATAATTCACCCCTCCACTTT. Protein product: CATQDGDLSYNSPLHF.